This note documents a single T cell receptor beta chain sequence. This clonotype was detected many times. Its antigen is not yet known. Per-nucleotide qualities are absent, and no much larger clonotype sits a single base away. This record comes from a study of CD8+CD57+ T cells in acquired aplastic anemia (dated by TCRdb to the late 2010s). Some background on the complete study: DNA extracted from sorted CD4+ and CD8+ cells had a mean of about 3.3 ug, with a range of 0.2 to 27.4 ug. Healthy donor samples averaged roughly 9.8 million reads for CD4+ and 11 million to 13 million for CD8+ cells. Broad study findings and their caveats: Patients and healthy controls showed no significant difference in CD8+ Simpson's diversity (P=0.060). Around 28 CD8+ CDR3 sequences were found to be shared between patients and controls, but these sequences appeared to be highly expressed in patients and within the immunodominant clones of the patients.

Profiling of TCR beta VDJ combinations and CDR3 sequences used genomic DNA as the template. TCR repertoire sequencing was run on an Illumina HiSeq 2000. Under the source paper's analysis protocol: TRBV/TRBJ rearrangement plots, CDR3 size and DJ length profiles, and Simpson's diversity index were used to assess repertoires. The most abundant DNA sequence in the deep sequencing data was taken as the immunodominant clone. CDR3 amino acid sequences were screened for sharing across subjects and were compared with published repertoires and the VDJdb database. TCRdb itself trimmed the public reads at Q25 with fastp, ran MiXCR and retained productive beta chains. Every entry covers one CDR3 protein and lists the most common genes and DNA from its rows. The V and J calls reflect TCRdb's pipeline rather than the authors' work. The sample table lists hundreds of thousands of distinct CDR3 sequences, roughly 68% of them with a count of one. The biggest ten clones account for under 4.5% of the sample.

The study deep-sequenced TCR repertoires of sorted CD4+ and CD8+ blood T cells from severe aplastic anemia patients and healthy subjects. Ficoll-Paque density gradient centrifugation was used to isolate peripheral blood mononuclear cells. Before DNA was extracted, CD4+ and CD8+ T cells were sorted using either FACS or magnetic beads. The junction carries 8 bases between V and J, which are trimmed by 3 bases and 6 bases respectively. Spanning cysteine to phenylalanine, the CDR3 consists of 12 amino acids. This entry keeps only the CDR3 DNA: 36 bases, framed from base 1. The receptor comes from a human donor in good health, serving as a control. In this chain, TRBV12-3 or TRBV12-4 is recombined with TRBJ1-1; the D gene is perhaps TRBD1, on 5 matching bases. The specimen sequenced was sorted CD4+, CD8+, or CD8+CD57+ T cells (not recorded which) from PBMCs. The DNA sequence follows: TGTGCCAGCAGTTTTGGGGGTGCTGAAGCTTTCTTT. This encodes CASSFGGAEAFF.